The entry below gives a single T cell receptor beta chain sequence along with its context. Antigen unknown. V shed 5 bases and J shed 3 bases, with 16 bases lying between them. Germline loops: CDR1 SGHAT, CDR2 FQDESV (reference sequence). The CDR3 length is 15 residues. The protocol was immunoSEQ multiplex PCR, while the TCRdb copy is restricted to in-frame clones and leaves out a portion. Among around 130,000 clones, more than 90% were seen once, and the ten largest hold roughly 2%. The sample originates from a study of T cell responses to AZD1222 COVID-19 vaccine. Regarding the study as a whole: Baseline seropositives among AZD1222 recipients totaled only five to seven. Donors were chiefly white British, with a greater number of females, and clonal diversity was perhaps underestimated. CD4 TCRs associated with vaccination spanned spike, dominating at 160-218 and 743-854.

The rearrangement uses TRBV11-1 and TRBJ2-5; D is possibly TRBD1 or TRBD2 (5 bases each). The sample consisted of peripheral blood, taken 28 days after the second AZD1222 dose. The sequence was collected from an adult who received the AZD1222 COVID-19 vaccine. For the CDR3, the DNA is TGTGCCAGCAGCCCGCCGGGACGCCAAAAAGAGACCCAGTACTTC. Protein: CASSPPGRQKETQYF.